This passage covers 21 T cell receptor beta chains from one sample sequenced in a study of blood T cell repertoires in COVID-19. The method was immunoSEQ multiplex PCR; TCRdb's version includes in-frame clones alone and lacks a portion of them. The sample carries around 130,000 clones, under 85% recorded once. The sample comprised PBMCs or T cells enriched from blood (not recorded which). The receptors derive from a woman under 30 who had been exposed to COVID-19.

This clone occurred once. The chain is built from TRBV29-1 and TRBJ1-2, with D maybe TRBD1 (5 bases). The V gene's germline CDR1 is SQVTM and CDR2 ANQGSEA. V lost 3 bases to trimming and J lost 6 bases, with 14 bases between them. The CDR3 covers 13 residues. The CDR3 spells CSVETEEGHGYTF. The CDR3 nucleotides read TGCAGCGTTGAGACAGAGGAGGGTCATGGCTACACCTTC.

The chain joins TRBV4-1 to TRBJ2-7, with D perhaps TRBD1 (6 bases). CDR1 and CDR2 (germline): MGHRA, YSYEKL. Between the trimmed V and J ends, which lost 4 bases and 3 bases, there was a span of 10 bases. CDR3 length: 13 residues. Here the CDR3 DNA reads TGCGCCAGCAGCCGAGGGACATACTACGAGCAGTACTTC. It codes for CASSRGTYYEQYF.

The chain joins TRBV9 to TRBJ2-7; TRBD2 matches 8 bases. Germline V gives CDR1 SGDLS, CDR2 YYNGEE. The V and J ends lost 3 bases and 5 bases, in that order; junction bases with no gene match: 10. The CDR3 runs to 15 residues. The CDR3 DNA reads as TGTGCCAGCAGCGGGCCGACTAGCGCCCCTCACGAGCAGTACTTC. It is translated as CASSGPTSAPHEQYF.

The chain carries TRBV5-4 and TRBJ2-7, with TRBD1 matching over 7 bases. Germline V lookup: CDR1 SGHNT, CDR2 YYREEE (reference sequence). Trimming at V came to 0 bases and at J to 3 bases, leaving 6 bases not matched to a gene. The CDR3 consists of 15 residues. The CDR3 sequence: CASSLGGQRYYEQYF. The CDR3 DNA reads as TGTGCCAGCAGCTTGGGGGGACAGAGATACTACGAGCAGTACTTC.

The chain combines TRBV12-5 with TRBJ2-3, with 8 bases matching TRBD1. After removal of 4 bases from V and 6 bases from J, the junction contained 15 bases not matched to a gene. This CDR3 spans 17 amino acids. The V gene's germline CDR1 is LGHNT and CDR2 FRNRAP. The DNA for the CDR3 is TGTGCTAGTGGTTCAACTATCGGGACAGGAATCTTGGATACGCAGTATTTT. It specifies CASGSTIGTGILDTQYF.

There are a few counts of this clone. The chain joins TRBV14 to TRBJ1-4; perhaps TRBD1 as D (5 bases). Trimming shortened V by 1 base and J by 3 bases, and 15 bases separated the two germline ends. CDR1 and CDR2 (germline): SGHDN, FVKESK. This CDR3 region has 17 residues. DNA of the CDR3: TGTGCCAGCAGCCAAGGAACGAAGACAGCCCCTAATGAAAAACTGTTTTTT. It is translated as CASSQGTKTAPNEKLFF.

This clone was recorded once. The V call is TRBV28, the J call TRBJ2-1; D perhaps matches TRBD2 (6 bases). Trimming took off 6 bases at V and 8 bases at J, with 14 bases between the two ends. Germline loops: CDR1 MDHEN, CDR2 SYDVKM. The CDR3 sequence is 13 residues long. The CDR3 loop is CASRRDLGHEQFF. DNA for the CDR3: TGTGCCAGCAGAAGGGACTTGGGGCATGAGCAGTTCTTC. The whole variable domain, remainder taken from reference TRBV28 and TRBJ2-1, is DVKVTQSSRYLVKRTGEKVFLECVQDMDHENMFWYRQDPGLGLRLIYFSYDVKMKEKGDIPEGYSVSREKKERFSLILESASTNQTSMYLCASRRDLGHEQFFGPGTRLTVL.

This clone occurred a few times. The rearrangement links TRBV12-3 or TRBV12-4 to TRBJ1-5; D remains ambiguous. The V and J ends lost 3 bases and 5 bases respectively, with 8 bases between them. This CDR3 comprises 13 residues. The CDR3 sequence: CASSFGGYQPQHF. The CDR3, as DNA: TGTGCCAGCAGTTTCGGAGGGTATCAGCCCCAGCATTTT.

The chain has TRBV30 and TRBJ2-5; weak D call: TRBD2 (6 bases). Germline V CDR1 and CDR2: GTSNPN, SVGIG (reference sequence). The CDR3 loop spans 13 amino acids. Trimming took off 1 base at V and 2 bases at J, with 8 bases between the two ends. CDR3 sequence: CAWSGGGQETQYF. The CDR3 DNA reads as TGTGCCTGGAGTGGGGGAGGACAAGAGACCCAGTACTTC.

The chain uses TRBV11-2 and TRBJ1-2, with TRBD1 as a possible D gene (6 bases). The germline V and J ends were trimmed by 3 bases and 4 bases, with 18 bases remaining between them. There are 16 residues in the CDR3. Germline-derived CDR1 and CDR2 are SGHAT and FQNNGV. CDR3 residues: CASSLANRDTAYGYTF. The CDR3 region has the DNA TGTGCCAGCAGCTTGGCTAACCGGGACACCGCCTATGGCTACACCTTC.

The chain joins TRBV7-2 to TRBJ1-6, with D uncertain. This CDR3 contains 18 residues. CDR1 and CDR2 (germline): SGHTA, FQGNSA. V lost 1 base and J lost 1, with 14 bases in between. The CDR3 protein is CASSLGRSLRSYNSPLHF. In DNA, the CDR3 is TGTGCCAGCAGCTTAGGACGGAGTTTAAGGTCCTATAATTCACCCCTCCACTTT.

The chain employs TRBV19 and TRBJ2-2, with D possibly TRBD2 on 6 matching bases. The CDR3 is 15 amino acids. Trimming shortened V by 2 bases and J by 0 bases, and 7 bases separated the two germline ends. The V gene's germline CDR1 is LNHDA and CDR2 SQIVND (reference sequence). The CDR3 here is CASSITGANTGELFF. The CDR3 bases are TGTGCCAGTAGTATAACGGGGGCGAACACCGGGGAGCTGTTTTTT.

This clone came up once. The rearrangement links TRBV7-3 to TRBJ2-3; 8 bases are a match to TRBD2. The CDR3 extends over 15 amino acids. V shed 5 bases and J 2 bases; nucleotides not matched to a gene: 6. Germline lookup yields CDR1 SGHTA and CDR2 FQGTGA. The CDR3 loop is CASSAGTRSTDTQYF. In nucleotides, the CDR3 is TGTGCCAGCAGCGCCGGGACTAGGTCCACAGATACGCAGTATTTT.

The gene calls are TRBV6-1 and TRBJ2-1; maybe TRBD2 (5 bases). The ends were cut back, 0 bases at V and 7 bases at J, with 13 bases in the middle. Germline-derived CDR1 and CDR2 are MNHNS and SASEGT. The CDR3 loop spans 15 amino acids. CDR3 bases: TGTGCCAGCAGTGAAGCGCTTTCGGGAAAGAATGAGCAGTTCTTC. It codes for CASSEALSGKNEQFF.

V usage is TRBV19 and J usage is TRBJ2-1, with D possibly TRBD1 on 5 matching bases. CDR1 LNHDA and CDR2 SQIVND come from the germline V gene (reference sequence). Deletions cut 3 bases from V and 4 bases from J, with 13 bases between. This CDR3 has 15 residues. CDR3 residues: CASSMIKGKYNEQFF. The CDR3 coding sequence is TGTGCCAGTAGTATGATCAAGGGGAAATACAATGAGCAGTTCTTC.

The CDR3 bases are TGTGCCAGCAGGGGAGGCGGGCAGGGTCAGCCCCAGCATTTT. It codes for CASRGGGQGQPQHF. V usage is TRBV28 and J usage is TRBJ1-5; D is possibly TRBD1 (5 bases). The V gene's germline CDR1 is MDHEN and CDR2 SYDVKM. With 6 bases removed from V and 6 bases from J, the gap between germline ends came to 15 bases. The CDR3 is made up of 14 amino acids. Based on the CDR3 plus reference TRBV28 and TRBJ1-5, the full variable domain is DVKVTQSSRYLVKRTGEKVFLECVQDMDHENMFWYRQDPGLGLRLIYFSYDVKMKEKGDIPEGYSVSREKKERFSLILESASTNQTSMYLCASRGGGQGQPQHFGDGTRLSIL.

V is TRBV10-1 and J is TRBJ1-5; maybe TRBD1 (6 bases). Deletions cut 3 bases from V and 0 bases from J, with 9 bases between. Germline CDR1 reads WNHNN; CDR2 reads SYGVQD (reference sequence). This CDR3 region has 15 residues. The CDR3 DNA reads TGCGCCAGCAGTGACTCAGGGGATAGCAATCAGCCCCAGCATTTT. This gives the protein CASSDSGDSNQPQHF.

The chain links TRBV9 to TRBJ2-3; the D is unclear. Germline V gene data show CDR1 as SGDLS and CDR2 as YYNGEE. The CDR3 spans 15 residues. The V end was cut by 0 bases, the J end by 2 bases, with 10 bases between. The CDR3 protein is CASSVGVRTTDTQYF. The CDR3 region has the DNA TGTGCCAGCAGCGTAGGTGTCAGAACCACAGATACGCAGTATTTT.

V usage is TRBV28 and J usage is TRBJ2-7, with 9 nucleotides matching TRBD1. Germline CDR1 MDHEN, CDR2 SYDVKM. CDR3 size: 16 residues. Unmatched junction bases numbered 10, after V lost 5 bases and J lost 2 bases. The chain's CDR3 is CASSPAGTGKAYEQYF. Written as DNA, the CDR3 is TGTGCCAGCAGTCCCGCCGGGACAGGGAAGGCCTACGAGCAGTACTTC.

This sequence joins TRBV24-1 and TRBJ2-2; D gene unclear. The V and J ends lost 3 bases and 4 bases respectively, with 8 bases between them. The CDR3 length is 14 residues. Germline V gene lookup returns CDR1 KGHDR and CDR2 SFDVKD. CDR3 bases: TGTGCCACCAGTGATCCACGAGCCACCGGGGAGCTGTTTTTT. Translating gives CATSDPRATGELFF.

The genes are TRBV30 and TRBJ1-1; possible D gene TRBD1, 5 bases. The CDR3 spans 13 residues. Germline V gene lookup returns CDR1 GTSNPN and CDR2 SVGIG (reference sequence). V was clipped by 4 bases and J by 0 bases, with 9 bases between them. The CDR3 sequence is CAWTETVNTEAFF. The CDR3 region has the DNA TGTGCCTGGACCGAGACAGTGAACACTGAAGCTTTCTTT.